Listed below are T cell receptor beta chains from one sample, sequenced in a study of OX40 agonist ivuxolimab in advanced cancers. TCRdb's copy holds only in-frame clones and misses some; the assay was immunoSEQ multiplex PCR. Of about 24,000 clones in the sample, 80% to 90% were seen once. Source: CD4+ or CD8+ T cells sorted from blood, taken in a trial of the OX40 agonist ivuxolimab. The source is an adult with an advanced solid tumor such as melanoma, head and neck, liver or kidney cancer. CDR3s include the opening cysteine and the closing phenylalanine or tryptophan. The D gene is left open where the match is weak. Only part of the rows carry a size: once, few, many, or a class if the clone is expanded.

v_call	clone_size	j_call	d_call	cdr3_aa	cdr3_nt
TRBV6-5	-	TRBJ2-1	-	CASSFGSNEQFF	TGTGCCAGCAGTTTCGGGAGCAATGAGCAGTTCTTC
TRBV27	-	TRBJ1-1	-	CASGLTGTFGNTEAFF	TGTGCCAGCGGTCTTACAGGGACGTTTGGGAACACTGAAGCTTTCTTT
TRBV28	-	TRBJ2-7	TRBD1	CASSLWLTGVGEQYF	TGTGCCAGCAGTTTATGGTTGACAGGGGTCGGCGAGCAGTACTTC
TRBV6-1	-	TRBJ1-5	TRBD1	CASSERTGGFSNQPQHF	TGTGCCAGCAGTGAAAGAACAGGGGGGTTCAGCAATCAGCCCCAGCATTTT
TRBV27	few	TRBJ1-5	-	CASYEGLGQPQHF	TGTGCCAGCTACGAGGGATTGGGACAGCCCCAGCATTTT
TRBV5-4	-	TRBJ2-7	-	CASSYGGSYEQYF	TGTGCCAGCAGCTACGGGGGTTCCTACGAGCAGTACTTC
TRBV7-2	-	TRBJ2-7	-	CASSPVWGRSYEQYF	TGTGCCAGCAGCCCAGTGTGGGGGAGAAGTTACGAGCAGTACTTC
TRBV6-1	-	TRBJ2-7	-	CASRDSQSYEQYF	TGTGCCAGCAGGGACTCCCAGTCCTACGAGCAGTACTTC
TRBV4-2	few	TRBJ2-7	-	CASSQGSQASYEQYF	TGTGCCAGCAGCCAAGGGTCTCAGGCATCCTACGAGCAGTACTTC
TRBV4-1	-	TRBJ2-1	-	CASSQAPALYNEQFF	TGCGCCAGCAGCCAGGCTCCGGCGCTGTACAATGAGCAGTTCTTC
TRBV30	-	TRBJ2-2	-	CAWSPAESNTGELFF	TGTGCCTGGAGTCCAGCGGAGTCGAACACCGGGGAGCTGTTTTTT
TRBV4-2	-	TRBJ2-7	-	CASSQDRTGASSYEQYF	TGTGCCAGCAGCCAAGATAGGACGGGAGCCTCCTCCTACGAGCAGTACTTC
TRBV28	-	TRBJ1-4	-	CASTTSRGLVTNEKLFF	TGTGCCAGCACCACGTCGCGGGGGCTCGTGACTAATGAAAAACTGTTTTTT
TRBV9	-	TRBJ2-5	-	CASSVDSGEETQYF	TGTGCCAGCAGCGTAGACTCCGGGGAAGAGACCCAGTACTTC
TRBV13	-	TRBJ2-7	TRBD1	CASTPGQGSYEQYF	TGTGCCAGCACCCCGGGACAGGGGTCCTACGAGCAGTACTTC
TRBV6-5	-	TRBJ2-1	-	CASSQDLDEQFF	TGTGCCAGCAGCCAAGATTTGGATGAGCAGTTCTTC
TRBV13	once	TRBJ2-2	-	CASSLFSGTLNTGELFF	TGTGCCAGCAGCTTGTTCTCCGGGACTTTGAACACCGGGGAGCTGTTTTTT
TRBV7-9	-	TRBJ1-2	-	CASSLGRVLDGYTF	TGTGCCAGCAGCTTGGGCAGGGTGTTGGACGGCTACACCTTC
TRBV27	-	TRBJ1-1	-	CASSLSSRGTEAFF	TGTGCCAGCAGTTTATCGTCTAGAGGCACTGAAGCTTTCTTT
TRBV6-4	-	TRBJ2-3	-	CASSDSFQATDTQYF	TGTGCCAGCAGTGACTCGTTCCAGGCTACAGATACGCAGTATTTT
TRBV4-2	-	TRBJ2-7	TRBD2	CASRRLAGSYEQYF	TGTGCCAGCAGGAGACTAGCGGGATCTTACGAGCAGTACTTC
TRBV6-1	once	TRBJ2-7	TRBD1	CASSTGTGLTYEQYF	TGTGCCAGCAGTACCGGGACAGGGTTAACCTACGAGCAGTACTTC
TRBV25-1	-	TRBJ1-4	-	CASRGREGRATNEKLFF	TGTGCCAGCAGAGGAAGGGAGGGACGGGCAACTAATGAAAAACTGTTTTTT
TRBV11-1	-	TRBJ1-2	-	CASSLGAGDGYTF	TGTGCCAGCAGCTTAGGGGCAGGGGATGGCTACACCTTC
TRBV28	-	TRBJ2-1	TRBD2	CASSLWFSGSGYNEQFF	TGTGCCAGCAGTTTATGGTTTAGCGGGAGTGGCTACAATGAGCAGTTCTTC
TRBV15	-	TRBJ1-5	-	CATSRGRESNQPQHF	TGTGCCACCAGCAGAGGCCGGGAGAGCAATCAGCCCCAGCATTTT
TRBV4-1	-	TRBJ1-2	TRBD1	CASSQDRALDRGAYGYTF	TGCGCCAGCAGCCAAGATAGGGCTTTGGACAGGGGTGCCTATGGCTACACCTTC
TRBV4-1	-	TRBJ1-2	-	CASSPFLLEEDYGYTF	TGCGCCAGCAGCCCATTCTTATTGGAGGAGGACTATGGCTACACCTTC
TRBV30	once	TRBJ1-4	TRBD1	CAWTGITGGNEKLFF	TGTGCCTGGACGGGTATCACAGGGGGAAATGAAAAACTGTTTTTT
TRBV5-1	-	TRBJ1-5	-	CASRRGFDQPQHF	TGCGCCAGCAGACGAGGGTTCGATCAGCCCCAGCATTTT
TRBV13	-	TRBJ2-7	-	CASSQGGASSYEQYF	TGTGCCAGCAGCCAAGGCGGGGCAAGCTCCTACGAGCAGTACTTC
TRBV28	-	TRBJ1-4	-	CASSLGGLRVEKLFF	TGTGCCAGCAGTTTAGGCGGTCTTCGGGTTGAAAAACTGTTTTTT
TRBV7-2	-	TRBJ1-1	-	CASSLSGPNTEAFF	TGTGCCAGCAGCTTATCAGGGCCGAACACTGAAGCTTTCTTT
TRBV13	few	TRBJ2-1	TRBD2	CATSGSVPYNEQFF	TGTGCCACCAGCGGGAGTGTTCCCTACAATGAGCAGTTCTTC
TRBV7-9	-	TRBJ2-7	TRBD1	CASSWDRGTSGDEQYF	TGTGCCAGCAGCTGGGACAGGGGGACGTCGGGGGACGAGCAGTACTTC
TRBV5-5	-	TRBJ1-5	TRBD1	CASSPSTGPSNQPQHF	TGTGCCAGCAGCCCATCGACAGGGCCTAGCAATCAGCCCCAGCATTTT
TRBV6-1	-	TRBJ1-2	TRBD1	CASSGGQSYGYTF	TGTGCCAGCAGTGGGGGACAGTCCTATGGCTACACCTTC
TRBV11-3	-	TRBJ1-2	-	CASSLGGYYGYTF	TGTGCCAGCAGCTTAGGGGGTTACTATGGCTACACCTTC
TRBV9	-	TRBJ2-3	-	CASSENGGPLTDTQYF	TGTGCCAGCAGCGAGAATGGGGGGCCGCTCACAGATACGCAGTATTTT
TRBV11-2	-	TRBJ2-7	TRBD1	CASSLGTGGPYEQYF	TGTGCCAGCAGCTTAGGGACAGGGGGGCCCTACGAGCAGTACTTC
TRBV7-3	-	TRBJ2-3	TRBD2	CASSPGTSGPPSSTDTQYF	TGTGCCAGCAGCCCCGGGACTAGCGGGCCTCCCTCCAGCACAGATACGCAGTATTTT
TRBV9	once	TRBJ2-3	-	CASSVEGTLYPLSTDTQYF	TGTGCCAGCAGCGTGGAGGGGACATTATACCCTCTCAGCACAGATACGCAGTATTTT
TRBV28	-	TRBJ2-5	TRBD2	CASSDSLTSGIQETQYF	TGTGCCAGCAGCGACTCGTTGACTAGCGGGATCCAAGAGACCCAGTACTTC
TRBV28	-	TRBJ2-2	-	CASSLLGTGELFF	TGTGCCAGCAGTTTATTGGGCACCGGGGAGCTGTTTTTT
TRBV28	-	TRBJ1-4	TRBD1	CASSLSFRVQGAREKLFF	TGTGCCAGCAGTTTATCTTTCCGGGTGCAGGGGGCGCGAGAAAAACTGTTTTTT
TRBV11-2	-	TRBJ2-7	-	CASSLGDRYYEQYF	TGTGCCAGCAGCTTAGGAGACAGGTACTACGAGCAGTACTTC